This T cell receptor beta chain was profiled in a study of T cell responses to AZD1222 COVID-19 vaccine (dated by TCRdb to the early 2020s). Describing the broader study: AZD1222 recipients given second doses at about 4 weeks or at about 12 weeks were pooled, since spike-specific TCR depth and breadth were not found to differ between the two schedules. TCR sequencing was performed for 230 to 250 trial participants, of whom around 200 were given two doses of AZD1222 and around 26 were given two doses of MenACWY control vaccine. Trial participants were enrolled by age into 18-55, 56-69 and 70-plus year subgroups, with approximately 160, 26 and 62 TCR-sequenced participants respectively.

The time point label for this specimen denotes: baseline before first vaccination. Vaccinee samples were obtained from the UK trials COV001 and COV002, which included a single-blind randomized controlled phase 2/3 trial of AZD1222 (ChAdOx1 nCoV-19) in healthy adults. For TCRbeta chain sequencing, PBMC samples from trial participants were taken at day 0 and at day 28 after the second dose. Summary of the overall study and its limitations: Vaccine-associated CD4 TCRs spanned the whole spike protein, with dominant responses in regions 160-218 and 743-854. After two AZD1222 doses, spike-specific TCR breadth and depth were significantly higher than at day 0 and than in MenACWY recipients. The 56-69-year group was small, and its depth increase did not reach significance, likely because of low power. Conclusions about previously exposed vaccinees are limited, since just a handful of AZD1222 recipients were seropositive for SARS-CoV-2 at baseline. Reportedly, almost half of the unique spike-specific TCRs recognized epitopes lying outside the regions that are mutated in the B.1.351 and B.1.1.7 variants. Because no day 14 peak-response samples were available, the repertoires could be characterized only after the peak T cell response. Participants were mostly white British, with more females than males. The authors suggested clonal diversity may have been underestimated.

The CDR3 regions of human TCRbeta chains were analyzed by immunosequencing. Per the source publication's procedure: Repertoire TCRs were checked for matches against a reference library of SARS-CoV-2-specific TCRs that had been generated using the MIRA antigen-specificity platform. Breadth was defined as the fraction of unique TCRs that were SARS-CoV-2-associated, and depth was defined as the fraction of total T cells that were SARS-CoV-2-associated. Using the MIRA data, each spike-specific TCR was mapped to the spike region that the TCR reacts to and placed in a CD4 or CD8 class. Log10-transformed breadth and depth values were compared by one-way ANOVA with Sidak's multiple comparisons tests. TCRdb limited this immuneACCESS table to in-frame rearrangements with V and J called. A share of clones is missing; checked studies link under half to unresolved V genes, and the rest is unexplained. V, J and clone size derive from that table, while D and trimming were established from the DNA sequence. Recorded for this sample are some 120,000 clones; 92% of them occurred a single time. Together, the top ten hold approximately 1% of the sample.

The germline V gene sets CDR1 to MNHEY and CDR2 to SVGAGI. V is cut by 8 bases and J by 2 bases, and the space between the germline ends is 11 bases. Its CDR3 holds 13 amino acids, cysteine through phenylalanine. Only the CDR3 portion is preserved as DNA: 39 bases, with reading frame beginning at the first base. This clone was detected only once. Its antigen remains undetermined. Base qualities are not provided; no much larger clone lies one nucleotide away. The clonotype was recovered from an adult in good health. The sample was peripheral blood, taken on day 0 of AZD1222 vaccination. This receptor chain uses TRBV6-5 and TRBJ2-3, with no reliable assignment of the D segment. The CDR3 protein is CASFRAHTDTQYF. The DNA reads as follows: TGTGCCAGCTTTAGGGCTCACACAGATACGCAGTATTTT.